This T cell receptor beta chain was captured by sequencing in a study of tumor-infiltrating lymphocytes in primary liver carcinoma. Looking at the study overall: Both sexes were represented among patients, who were 30 to 69 years old. Findings and limits, study-wide: For tumor-adjacent and tumor-blood pairs, overlap was less than that seen for tumor region pairs. Tumors significantly exceeded blood in top-250-clone fraction (p = 0.039).

There are 14 residues in the CDR3. Germline V CDR1 and CDR2: SGHAT, FQNNGV. A constant-region primer served to make TCR beta cDNA from about 530 ng total RNA. Modified slightly, ARM-PCR produced TCR beta libraries over three nested multiplex PCR rounds. TRBV1-TRBV30 forward primers paired with a C-beta reverse primer drove the first two PCR rounds, approximately 11 cycles each. In TCRdb, the multiplex PCR reads were re-called with MiXCR into one record per CDR3 protein. The data show some 95,000 distinct CDR3 sequences, around 70% seen once. Concerning this clonotype: Its target is unknown. The junction departs from the called germline gene at one end, perhaps through a read error.

Between about 17 and 34 mg of unsorted bulk tissue served as the source from which RNA and DNA were co-extracted. The chain has TRBV11-2 and TRBJ1-4; D is perhaps TRBD1 (5 bases). This TCR was recovered from a middle-aged man with primary liver carcinoma and hepatitis B virus infection. The sequencing input was tumor-adjacent normal liver tissue. The CDR3 DNA follows: TGTGCCAGCGCGCGCGGGGCCCTAAGTGAAAAACTGTCTTTT. Amino acids: CASARGALSEKLSF.